The source of this T cell receptor beta chain is a study of T cell responses to AZD1222 COVID-19 vaccine. Study-level results: It should be noted that donors were predominantly white British and more often female, and clonal diversity was possibly underestimated.

Profiling relied on immunoSEQ multiplex PCR, and the TCRdb table lists in-frame clones only, not all of them. The sample carries 90,000 to 120,000 clones, roughly 89% recorded once. This clone was detected only once. Antigen specificity is unknown. This specimen was peripheral blood, taken on day 0 of AZD1222 vaccination. This receptor was taken from an adult in good health.

The CDR3 nucleotides are TGCGCCAGCAGCCACCCGGGACAGGGCAACACCGGGGAGCTGTTTTTT. It codes for CASSHPGQGNTGELFF. The gene calls are TRBV4-1 and TRBJ2-2, with 9 bases fitting TRBD1. The germline V gene encodes CDR1 MGHRA and CDR2 YSYEKL. The trim removed 3 bases at V and 2 bases at J, leaving 4 bases unmatched. This CDR3 comprises 16 residues.